This paragraph reports one T cell receptor beta chain. This sample includes further DNA sequences coding for the same CDR3. This specimen comes from a study of cytomegalovirus exposure and HLA in healthy donors. The PCR had 60 Vbeta and 13 Jbeta primers. Sequencing was performed with immunoSEQ multiplex PCR; in TCRdb, only in-frame clones are kept and a portion is missing. The profile shows over 200,000 clones, just over 75% of them singletons. This TCR was sampled from a woman aged 55 to 70 in good health and CMV-seropositive. Sequencing input: PBMCs.

The CDR3 region has the DNA TGCGCCAGCAGCTTGGTTCCTGCAGATACGCAGTATTTT. Its protein is CASSLVPADTQYF. This chain uses TRBV5-1 with TRBJ2-3; no firm D call. Germline V gene data show CDR1 as SGHRS and CDR2 as YFSETQ. Trimming removed 0 bases from V and 4 bases from J, with 6 bases in between. The CDR3 is made up of 13 amino acids.